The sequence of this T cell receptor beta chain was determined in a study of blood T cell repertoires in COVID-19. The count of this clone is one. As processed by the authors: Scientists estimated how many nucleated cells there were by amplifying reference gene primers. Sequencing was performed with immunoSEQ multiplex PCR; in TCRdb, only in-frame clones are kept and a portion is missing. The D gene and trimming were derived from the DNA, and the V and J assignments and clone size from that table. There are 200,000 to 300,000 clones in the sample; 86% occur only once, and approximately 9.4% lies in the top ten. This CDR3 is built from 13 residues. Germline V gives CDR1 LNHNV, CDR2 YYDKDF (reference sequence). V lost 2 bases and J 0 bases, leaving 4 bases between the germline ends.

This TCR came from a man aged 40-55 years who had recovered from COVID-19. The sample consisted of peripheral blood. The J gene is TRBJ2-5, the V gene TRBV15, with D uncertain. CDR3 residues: CATSRQYQETQYF. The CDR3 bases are TGTGCCACCAGCAGACAGTACCAAGAGACCCAGTACTTC.